A selection of T cell receptor beta chains follows, all from one sample in a study of blood T cell repertoires in COVID-19. Produced via immunoSEQ multiplex PCR; TCRdb's table is partial and in-frame only. The sample has about 72,000 clones, 86% seen once. Input material: peripheral blood. All receptors derive from a woman aged 55-69 years with acute or convalescent COVID-19. CDR3s include the opening cysteine and the closing phenylalanine or tryptophan. The D gene is left open where the match is weak. Size values are once, few and many counts, or a class for expanded clones, and some rows have none.

clone_size j_call d_call cdr3_length v_call cdr3_nt cdr3_aa
many TRBJ1-6 - 13 TRBV5-1 TGCGCCAGTCAGGGGTCCTATAATTCACCCCTCCACTTT CASQGSYNSPLHF
once TRBJ2-5 - 13 TRBV4-1 TGCGCCAGCAGCCAAGTCGTCGGAGAGACCCAGTACTTC CASSQVVGETQYF
- TRBJ1-1 - 15 TRBV7-2 TGTGCCAGCAGCTTAGCGATTGAGGGTCACACTGAAGCTTTCTTT CASSLAIEGHTEAFF
- TRBJ2-7 TRBD1 15 TRBV10-3 TGTGCCATCAGTGGCGGGACAGGGGGTTCCTACGAGCAGTACTTC CAISGGTGGSYEQYF
- TRBJ1-1 TRBD1 15 TRBV5-6 TGTGCCAGCAGCCCCGGGACAGGGTTAATCACTGAAGCTTTCTTT CASSPGTGLITEAFF
- TRBJ2-5 TRBD2 17 TRBV27 TGTGCCAGCAGTCTGGGACTAGCGGGGGGGCCGGGGGAGACCCAGTACTTC CASSLGLAGGPGETQYF
- TRBJ2-1 TRBD2 14 TRBV15 TGTGCCACCAGCAGAGGACAAGCGGGGGGTGAGCAGTTCTTC CATSRGQAGGEQFF
- TRBJ1-6 - 13 TRBV7-2 TGTGCCAGCAGCTTCCGCGGAGGTTCACCCCTCCACTTT CASSFRGGSPLHF
- TRBJ2-5 - 16 TRBV7-2 TGTGCCAGCAGCTTAGCCTTGGCAAAGGGGCAAGAGACCCAGTACTTC CASSLALAKGQETQYF
- TRBJ1-6 - 15 TRBV18 TGTGCCAGCTCACACCGGGGGGGCGTTGATTCACCCCTCCACTTT CASSHRGGVDSPLHF
- TRBJ1-5 - 13 TRBV24-1 TGTGCCACCAGCCCCTCGAACAGGGAGCCCCAGCATTTT CATSPSNREPQHF
- TRBJ2-1 - 15 TRBV6-4 TGTGCCAGCAGTGACAAGGGGGAGGGTTACAATGAGCAGTTCTTC CASSDKGEGYNEQFF
- TRBJ1-4 TRBD1 15 TRBV2 TGTGCCAGCAGCGTCGACAGGGGGCGGAATGAAAAACTGTTTTTT CASSVDRGRNEKLFF
once TRBJ2-1 - 15 TRBV7-9 TGTGCCAGCAGAGGCGGCAGGGTAGGGCACAATGAGCAGTTCTTC CASRGGRVGHNEQFF
- TRBJ1-1 TRBD1 16 TRBV7-8 TGTGCCAGCAGCCACCAGGAACCGACAGGGGCCGGTGAAGCTTTCTTT CASSHQEPTGAGEAFF
- TRBJ2-7 - 14 TRBV23-1 TGCGCCAGCAGTCAAGTGACTCCGCACCACGAGCAGTACTTC CASSQVTPHHEQYF
- TRBJ2-5 - 12 TRBV19 TGTGCCAGTAGTATCCAGGGGCAGGCCCAGTACTTC CASSIQGQAQYF
- TRBJ1-6 - 16 TRBV11-2 TGTGCCAGCAGCTCTTCGGGGGGCGTCTGGAATTCACCCCTCCACTTT CASSSSGGVWNSPLHF
- TRBJ2-7 TRBD2 15 TRBV18 TGTGCCAGCTCACTTGGGACTAGCCCTATCTACGAGCAGTACTTC CASSLGTSPIYEQYF
- TRBJ2-1 TRBD2 15 TRBV3-1/TRBV3-2 TGTGCCAGCAGCCTAACTAGCGGGGGTGGGAATGAGCAGTTCTTC CASSLTSGGGNEQFF
- TRBJ1-1 - 16 TRBV7-2 TGTGCCAGCAGCATAGTCCCCATCCAGGAAGGCACTGAAGCTTTCTTT CASSIVPIQEGTEAFF
- TRBJ2-4 TRBD2 18 TRBV18 TGTGCCAGCTCACCACGGGATAGCGGGGTGCTAGCCAAAAACATTCAGTACTTC CASSPRDSGVLAKNIQYF
- TRBJ1-4 - 13 TRBV19 TGTGCCAGTAGTATAGCCAGGGATGAAAAACTGTTTTTT CASSIARDEKLFF
- TRBJ2-1 TRBD1 14 TRBV20-1 TGCAGTGCTAGTGGGGGACAGCTCTACAATGAGCAGTTCTTC CSASGGQLYNEQFF
- TRBJ1-1 - 14 TRBV3-1/TRBV3-2 TGTGCCAGCAGCCTTTCGGGGAGGGGGACTGAAGCTTTCTTT CASSLSGRGTEAFF
once TRBJ2-2 - 13 TRBV11-2 TGTGCCAGCAGCTTAGCCTCTACCGGGGAGCTGTTTTTT CASSLASTGELFF
- TRBJ2-7 - 14 TRBV7-2 TGTGCCAGCAGCCCCACCCCTGAAAGCCACGAGCAGTACTTC CASSPTPESHEQYF
- TRBJ2-2 TRBD2 18 TRBV19 TGTGCCAGTAGTACATTAGCGGGGGGCGTAACGAACACCGGGGAGCTGTTTTTT CASSTLAGGVTNTGELFF
- TRBJ1-1 TRBD1 14 TRBV9 TGTGCCAGCAGCGCCATACAGGGGGGCTCTGAAGCTTTCTTT CASSAIQGGSEAFF
- TRBJ1-5 - 14 TRBV2 TGTGCCAGCAACAGAGGCAGGGTCAATCAGCCCCAGCATTTT CASNRGRVNQPQHF
- TRBJ2-3 TRBD2 16 TRBV9 TGTGCCAGCAGCGTAGGAGGACCGGGGGGGGCAGATACGCAGTATTTT CASSVGGPGGADTQYF
- TRBJ1-2 TRBD1 15 TRBV5-5 TGTGCCAGCAGCTTGACGGGACAGGGGTTTTATGGCTACACCTTC CASSLTGQGFYGYTF
- TRBJ2-5 - 14 TRBV5-4 TGTGCCAGCAGCTTGGTCGGGCTTGAGGGGACCCAGTACTTC CASSLVGLEGTQYF
- TRBJ2-1 - 15 TRBV4-1 TGCGCCAGCAGCCAAGACGGGGGAACCTACAATGAGCAGTTCTTC CASSQDGGTYNEQFF
once TRBJ2-5 TRBD2 16 TRBV13 TGTGCCAGCAGCTTCGAGCGACTAGCGGGGGAAGAGACCCAGTACTTC CASSFERLAGEETQYF
- TRBJ1-2 - 12 TRBV9 TGTGCCAGCAGCGCGGGGGTGCATGGCTACACCTTC CASSAGVHGYTF
- TRBJ2-2 - 15 TRBV2 TGTGCCACCCGGGGTACTGGTCTGGGCACCGGGGAGCTGTTTTTT CATRGTGLGTGELFF
- TRBJ2-1 - 13 TRBV18 TGTGCCAGCTGCCGGGGGGCGGGGAATGAGCAGTTCTTC CASCRGAGNEQFF
- TRBJ2-3 TRBD2 19 TRBV7-2 TGTGCCAGCAGCTCAACTGTTCCGGGACTAGCGGGGAAAGCAGATACGCAGTATTTT CASSSTVPGLAGKADTQYF
- TRBJ2-3 - 14 TRBV6-1 TGTGCCAGCAGTGATAAGCGATCCACAGATACGCAGTATTTT CASSDKRSTDTQYF
- TRBJ2-4 - 16 TRBV6-1 TGTGCCAGCAGTGAAGACTACAGGGAAGCCAAAAACATTCAGTACTTC CASSEDYREAKNIQYF
- TRBJ2-1 TRBD2 17 TRBV3-1/TRBV3-2 TGTGCCAGCAACCTACAAGGGGGACTAGCGGGCTACAATGAGCAGTTCTTC CASNLQGGLAGYNEQFF
- TRBJ2-5 TRBD1 13 TRBV30 TGTGCCTGGAGGGGACAGTTCCAAGAGACCCAGTACTTC CAWRGQFQETQYF
- TRBJ1-1 TRBD1 13 TRBV30 TGTGCCTGGAGTGGGGACAGGGTTACTGAAGCTTTCTTT CAWSGDRVTEAFF
- TRBJ2-3 - 12 TRBV27 TGTGCCAGCAGTCCTCGCACAGATACGCAGTATTTT CASSPRTDTQYF
few TRBJ1-2 TRBD1 14 TRBV14 TGTGCCAGCAGCCCTACGAGGCAGGGGGCTGGCTACACCTTC CASSPTRQGAGYTF
- TRBJ2-3 TRBD2 19 TRBV3-1/TRBV3-2 TGTGCCAGCAGCCCGAGTATAGGGACTAGCGGGACTAGCACAGATACGCAGTATTTT CASSPSIGTSGTSTDTQYF
- TRBJ2-5 - 15 TRBV2 TGTGCCAGCAGTGACGCAAGGGGTTTGAAAGAGACCCAGTACTTC CASSDARGLKETQYF
- TRBJ1-4 - 14 TRBV2 TGTGCCAGCAGTGACAGGGTCGGTAATGAAAAACTGTTTTTT CASSDRVGNEKLFF
- TRBJ2-5 TRBD1 15 TRBV5-1 TGCGCCAGCAGCTTGGTGGGACAGACTCAAGAGACCCAGTACTTC CASSLVGQTQETQYF
few TRBJ1-2 TRBD1 13 TRBV5-1 TGCGCCAGCACCCCGGGACAGAGCTATGGCTACACCTTC CASTPGQSYGYTF
- TRBJ1-4 TRBD1 14 TRBV28 TGTGCCAGCAGTTTGCAGGGGGCAAGGGAAAAACTGTTTTTT CASSLQGAREKLFF